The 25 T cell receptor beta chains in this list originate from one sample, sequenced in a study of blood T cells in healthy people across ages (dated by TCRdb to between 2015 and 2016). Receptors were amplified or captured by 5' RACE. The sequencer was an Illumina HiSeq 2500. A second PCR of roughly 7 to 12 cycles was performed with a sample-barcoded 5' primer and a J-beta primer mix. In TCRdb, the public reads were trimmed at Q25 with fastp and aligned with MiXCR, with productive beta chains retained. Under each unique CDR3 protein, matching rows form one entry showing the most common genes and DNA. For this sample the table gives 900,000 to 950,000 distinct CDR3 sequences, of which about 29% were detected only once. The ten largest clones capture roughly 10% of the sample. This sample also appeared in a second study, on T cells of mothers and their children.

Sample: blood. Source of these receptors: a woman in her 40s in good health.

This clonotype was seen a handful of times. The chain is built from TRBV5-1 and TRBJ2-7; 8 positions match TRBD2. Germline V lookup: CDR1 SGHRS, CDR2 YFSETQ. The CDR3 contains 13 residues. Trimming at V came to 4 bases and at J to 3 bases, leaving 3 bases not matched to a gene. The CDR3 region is CASSDGGDYEQYF. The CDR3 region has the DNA TGCGCCAGCAGCGACGGGGGGGACTACGAGCAGTACTTC.

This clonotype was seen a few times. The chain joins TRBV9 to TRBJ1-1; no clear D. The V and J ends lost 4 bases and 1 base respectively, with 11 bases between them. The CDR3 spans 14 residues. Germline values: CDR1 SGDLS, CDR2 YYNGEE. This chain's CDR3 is CASSSRLGNTEAFF. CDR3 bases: TGTGCCAGCAGCTCGAGGCTAGGGAACACTGAAGCTTTCTTT.

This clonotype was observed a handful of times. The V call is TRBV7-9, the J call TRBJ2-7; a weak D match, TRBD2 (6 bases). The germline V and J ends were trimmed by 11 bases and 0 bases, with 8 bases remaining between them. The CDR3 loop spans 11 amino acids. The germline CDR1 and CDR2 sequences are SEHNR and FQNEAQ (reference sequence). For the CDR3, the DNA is TGTGCCGGGGGGAGCTCCTACGAGCAGTACTTC. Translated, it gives CAGGSSYEQYF.

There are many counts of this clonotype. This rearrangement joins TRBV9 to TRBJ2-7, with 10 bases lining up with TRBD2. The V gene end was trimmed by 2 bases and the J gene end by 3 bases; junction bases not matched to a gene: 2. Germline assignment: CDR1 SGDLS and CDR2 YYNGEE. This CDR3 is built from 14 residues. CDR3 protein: CASSVGTSDYEQYF. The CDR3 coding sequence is TGTGCCAGCAGCGTGGGGACTAGCGACTACGAGCAGTACTTC.

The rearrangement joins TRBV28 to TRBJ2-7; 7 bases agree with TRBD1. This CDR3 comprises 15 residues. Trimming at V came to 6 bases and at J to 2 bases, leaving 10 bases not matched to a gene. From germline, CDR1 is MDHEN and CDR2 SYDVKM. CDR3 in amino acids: CASRLPGQRTYEQYF. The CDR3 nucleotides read TGTGCCAGCAGGCTACCGGGACAGAGAACCTACGAGCAGTACTTC. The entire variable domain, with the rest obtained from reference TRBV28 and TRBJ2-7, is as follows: DVKVTQSSRYLVKRTGEKVFLECVQDMDHENMFWYRQDPGLGLRLIYFSYDVKMKEKGDIPEGYSVSREKKERFSLILESASTNQTSMYLCASRLPGQRTYEQYFGPGTRLTVT.

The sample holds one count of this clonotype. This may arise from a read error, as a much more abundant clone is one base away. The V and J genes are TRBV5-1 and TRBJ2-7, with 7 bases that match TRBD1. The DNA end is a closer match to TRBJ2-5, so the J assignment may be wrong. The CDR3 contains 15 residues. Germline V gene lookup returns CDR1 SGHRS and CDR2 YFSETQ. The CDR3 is CASSLSMGQKGTQYF. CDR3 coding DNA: TGCGCCAGCAGCTTGAGTATGGGACAGAAAGGGACCCAGTACTTC.

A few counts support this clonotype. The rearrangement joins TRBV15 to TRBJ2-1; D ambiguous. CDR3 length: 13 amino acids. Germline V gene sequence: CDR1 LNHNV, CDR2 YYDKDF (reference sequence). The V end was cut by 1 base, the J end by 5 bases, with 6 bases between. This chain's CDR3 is CATSRAQHNEQFF. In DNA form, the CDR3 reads TGTGCCACCAGCAGAGCACAGCACAATGAGCAGTTCTTC.

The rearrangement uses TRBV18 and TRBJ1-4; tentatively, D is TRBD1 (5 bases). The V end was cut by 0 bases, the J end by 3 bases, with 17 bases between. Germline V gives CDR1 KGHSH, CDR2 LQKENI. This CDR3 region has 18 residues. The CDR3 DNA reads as TGTGCCAGCTCACCACCGAATAGCCGTGGGGACGCTAATGAAAAACTGTTTTTT. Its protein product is CASSPPNSRGDANEKLFF.

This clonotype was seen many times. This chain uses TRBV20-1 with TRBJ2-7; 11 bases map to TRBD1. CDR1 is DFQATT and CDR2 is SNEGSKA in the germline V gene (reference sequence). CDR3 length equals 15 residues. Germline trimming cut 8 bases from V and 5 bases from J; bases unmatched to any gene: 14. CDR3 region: CSPRRSGQGDHEQYF. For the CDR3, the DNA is TGCAGTCCCCGTCGCTCGGGACAGGGGGACCACGAGCAGTACTTC.

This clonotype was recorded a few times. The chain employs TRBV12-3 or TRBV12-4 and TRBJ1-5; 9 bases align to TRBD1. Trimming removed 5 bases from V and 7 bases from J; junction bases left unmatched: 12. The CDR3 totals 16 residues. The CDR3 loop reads CASSHPGQGSGQPQHF. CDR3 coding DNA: TGTGCCAGCAGTCACCCGGGACAGGGTTCGGGGCAGCCCCAGCATTTT.

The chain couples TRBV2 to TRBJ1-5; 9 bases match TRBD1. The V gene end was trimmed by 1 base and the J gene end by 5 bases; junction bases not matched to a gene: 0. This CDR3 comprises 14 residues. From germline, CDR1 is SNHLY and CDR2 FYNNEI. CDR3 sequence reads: CASSEGTGDQPQHF. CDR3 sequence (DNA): TGTGCCAGCAGTGAAGGGACAGGGGATCAGCCCCAGCATTTT.

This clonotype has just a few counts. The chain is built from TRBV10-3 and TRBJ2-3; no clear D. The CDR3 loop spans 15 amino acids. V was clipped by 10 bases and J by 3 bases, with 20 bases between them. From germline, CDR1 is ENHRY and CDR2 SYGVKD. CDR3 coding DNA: TGTGCCACCCTGCTAGGGCCGGATGTGACAGATACGCAGTATTTT. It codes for CATLLGPDVTDTQYF.

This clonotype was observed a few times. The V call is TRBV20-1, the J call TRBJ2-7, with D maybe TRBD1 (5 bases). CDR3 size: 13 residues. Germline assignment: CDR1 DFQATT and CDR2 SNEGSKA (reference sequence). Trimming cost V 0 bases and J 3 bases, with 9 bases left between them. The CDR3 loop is CSAREGPGYEQYF. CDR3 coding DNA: TGCAGTGCTAGAGAGGGGCCGGGCTACGAGCAGTACTTC.

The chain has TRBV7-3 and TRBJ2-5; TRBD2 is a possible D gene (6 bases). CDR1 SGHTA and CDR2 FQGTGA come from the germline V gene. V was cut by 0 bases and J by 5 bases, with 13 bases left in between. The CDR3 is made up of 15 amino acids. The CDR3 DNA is TGTGCCAGCAGCTTAACGGGGGGACTTTCTGAGACCCAGTACTTC. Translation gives CASSLTGGLSETQYF. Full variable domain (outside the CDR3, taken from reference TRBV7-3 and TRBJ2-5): GAGVSQTPSNKVTEKGKYVELRCDPISGHTALYWYRQSLGQGPEFLIYFQGTGAADDSGLPNDRFFAVRPEGSVSTLKIQRTERGDSAVYLCASSLTGGLSETQYFGPGTRLLVL.

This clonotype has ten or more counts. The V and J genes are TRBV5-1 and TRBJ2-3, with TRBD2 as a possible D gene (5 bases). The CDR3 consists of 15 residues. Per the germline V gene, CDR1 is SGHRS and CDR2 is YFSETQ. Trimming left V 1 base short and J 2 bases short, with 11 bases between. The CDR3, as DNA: TGCGCCAGCAGCTTGAGAGGGCTGAACACAGATACGCAGTATTTT. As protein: CASSLRGLNTDTQYF. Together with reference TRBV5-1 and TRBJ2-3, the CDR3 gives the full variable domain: KAGVTQTPRYLIKTRGQQVTLSCSPISGHRSVSWYQQTPGQGLQFLFEYFSETQRNKGNFPGRFSGRQFSNSRSEMNVSTLELGDSALYLCASSLRGLNTDTQYFGPGTRLTVL.

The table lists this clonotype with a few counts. The CDR3 sequence is CASSLEIAGTYNEQFF. CDR3 DNA: TGCGCCAGCAGCTTGGAAATAGCGGGGACTTACAATGAGCAGTTCTTC. The gene calls are TRBV5-1 and TRBJ2-1; 8 nucleotides line up with TRBD2. The V and J ends lost 0 bases and 4 bases, in that order; junction bases with no gene match: 6. Germline-derived CDR1 and CDR2 are SGHRS and YFSETQ. The CDR3 has 16 amino acids.

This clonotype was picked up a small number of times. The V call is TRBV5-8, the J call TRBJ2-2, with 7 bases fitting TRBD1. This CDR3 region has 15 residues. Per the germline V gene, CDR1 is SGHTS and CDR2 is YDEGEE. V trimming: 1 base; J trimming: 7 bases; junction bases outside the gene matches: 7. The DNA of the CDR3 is TGTGCCAGCAGCTTGTTGACAGGGTCCCGCGGGGAGCTGTTTTTT. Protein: CASSLLTGSRGELFF.

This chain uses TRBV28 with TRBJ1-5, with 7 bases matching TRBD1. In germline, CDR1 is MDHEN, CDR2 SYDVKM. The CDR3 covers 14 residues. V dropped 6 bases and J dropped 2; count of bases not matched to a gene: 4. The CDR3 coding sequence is TGTGCCAGCAGAGTTACAGGGGGCAATCAGCCCCAGCATTTT. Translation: CASRVTGGNQPQHF.

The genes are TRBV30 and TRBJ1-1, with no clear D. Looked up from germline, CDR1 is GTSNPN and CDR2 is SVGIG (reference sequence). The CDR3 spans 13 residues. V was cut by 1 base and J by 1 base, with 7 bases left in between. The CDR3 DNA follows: TGTGCCTGGAGTGACCAACAGAACACTGAAGCTTTCTTT. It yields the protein CAWSDQQNTEAFF.

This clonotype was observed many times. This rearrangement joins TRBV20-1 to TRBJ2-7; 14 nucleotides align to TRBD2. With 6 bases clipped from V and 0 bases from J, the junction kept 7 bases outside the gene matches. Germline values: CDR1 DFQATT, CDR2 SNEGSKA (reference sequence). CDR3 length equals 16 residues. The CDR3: CSARGLAGVFSYEQYF. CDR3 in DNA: TGCAGTGCGCGGGGACTAGCGGGGGTCTTCTCCTACGAGCAGTACTTC.

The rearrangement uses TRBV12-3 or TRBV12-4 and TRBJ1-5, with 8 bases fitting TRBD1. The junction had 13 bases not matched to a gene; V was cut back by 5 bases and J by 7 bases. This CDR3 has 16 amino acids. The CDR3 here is CASSHQTGGIGQPQHF. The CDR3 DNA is TGTGCCAGCAGTCACCAAACAGGGGGGATAGGACAGCCCCAGCATTTT.

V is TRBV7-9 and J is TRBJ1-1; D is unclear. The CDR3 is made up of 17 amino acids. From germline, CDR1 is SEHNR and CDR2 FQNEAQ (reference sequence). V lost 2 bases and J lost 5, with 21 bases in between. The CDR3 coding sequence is TGTGCCAGCAGCTTATATCCCGGGCCGGGGTTGGGGACTGAAGCTTTCTTT. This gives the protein CASSLYPGPGLGTEAFF.

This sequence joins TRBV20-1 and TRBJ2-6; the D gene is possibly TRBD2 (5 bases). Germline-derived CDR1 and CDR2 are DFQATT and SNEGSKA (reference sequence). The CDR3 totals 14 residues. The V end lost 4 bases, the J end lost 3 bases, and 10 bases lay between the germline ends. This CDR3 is CSAMEANGANVLTF. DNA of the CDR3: TGCAGTGCTATGGAGGCGAATGGGGCCAACGTCCTGACTTTC.

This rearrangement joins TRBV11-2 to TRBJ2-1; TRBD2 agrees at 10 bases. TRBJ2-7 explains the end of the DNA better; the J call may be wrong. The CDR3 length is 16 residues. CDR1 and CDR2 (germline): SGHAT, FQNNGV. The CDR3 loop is CASSARTSGSYNEQYF. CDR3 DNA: TGTGCCAGCAGCGCCCGGACTAGCGGTTCCTACAATGAGCAGTACTTC.

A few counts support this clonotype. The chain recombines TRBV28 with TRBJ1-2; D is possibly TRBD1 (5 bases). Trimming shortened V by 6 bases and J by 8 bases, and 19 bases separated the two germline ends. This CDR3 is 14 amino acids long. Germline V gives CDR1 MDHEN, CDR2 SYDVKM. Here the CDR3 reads CASRLLGTVQGYTF. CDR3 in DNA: TGTGCCAGCAGACTCCTGGGGACGGTTCAGGGCTACACCTTC.